This T cell receptor beta chain was recovered during a study of blood T cell repertoires in COVID-19. The wider study: From the United States, Italy and Spain came samples of acute and convalescent COVID-19. Sample material is recorded as cDNA or gDNA derived from T cells, B-cell-depleted T cells, or PBMCs.

Under the authors' procedure: By means of reference gene primer amplification, nucleated cell counts were estimated. Some clones are missing from TCRdb's copy, which holds only in-frame ones; the method was immunoSEQ multiplex PCR. V and J calls plus clone size are reproduced from that table; the DNA served to infer D and trimming. The sample records approximately 52,000 clones, 85% being singletons. The CDR3 has 13 amino acids. CDR1 and CDR2 (germline): WNHNN, SYGVQD (reference sequence). V was shortened by 3 bases and J by 7 bases, with 12 bases between the two germline ends. The chain joins TRBV10-1 to TRBJ2-5; a possible D gene is TRBD1 (5 bases). Material: peripheral blood. This TCR came from a human donor in a cohort sampled during active COVID-19. CDR3 amino acids: CASSEDSPGTQYF. DNA of the CDR3: TGCGCCAGCAGTGAAGACAGCCCAGGGACCCAGTACTTC.